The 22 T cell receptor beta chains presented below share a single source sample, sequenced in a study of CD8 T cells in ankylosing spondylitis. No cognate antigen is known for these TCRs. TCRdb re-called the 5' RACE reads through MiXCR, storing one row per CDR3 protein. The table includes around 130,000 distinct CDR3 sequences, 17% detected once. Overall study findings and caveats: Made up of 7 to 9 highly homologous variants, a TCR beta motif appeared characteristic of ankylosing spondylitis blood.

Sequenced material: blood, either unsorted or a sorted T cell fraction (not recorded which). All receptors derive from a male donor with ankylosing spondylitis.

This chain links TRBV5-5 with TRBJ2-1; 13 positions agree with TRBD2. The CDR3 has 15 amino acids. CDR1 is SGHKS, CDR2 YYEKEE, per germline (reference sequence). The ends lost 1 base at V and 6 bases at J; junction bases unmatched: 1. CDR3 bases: TGTGCCAGCAGCTTGACTAGCGGGAGGGTCAATGAGCAGTTCTTC. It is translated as CASSLTSGRVNEQFF. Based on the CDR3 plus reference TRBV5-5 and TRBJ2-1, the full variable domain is DAGVTQSPTHLIKTRGQQVTLRCSPISGHKSVSWYQQVLGQGPQFIFQYYEKEERGRGNFPDRFSARQFPNYSSELNVNALLLGDSALYLCASSLTSGRVNEQFFGPGTRLTVL.

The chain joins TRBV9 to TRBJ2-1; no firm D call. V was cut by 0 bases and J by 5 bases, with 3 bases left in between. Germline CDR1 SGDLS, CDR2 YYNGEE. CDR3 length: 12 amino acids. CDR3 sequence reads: CASSVGNNEQFF. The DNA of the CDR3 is TGTGCCAGCAGCGTAGGTAACAATGAGCAGTTCTTC.

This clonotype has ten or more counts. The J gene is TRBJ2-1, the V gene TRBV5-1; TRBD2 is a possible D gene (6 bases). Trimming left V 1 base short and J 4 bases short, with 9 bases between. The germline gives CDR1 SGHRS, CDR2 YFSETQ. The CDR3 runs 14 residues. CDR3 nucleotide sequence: TGCGCCAGCAGCTTGTACCTAGCGTACAATGAGCAGTTCTTC. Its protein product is CASSLYLAYNEQFF. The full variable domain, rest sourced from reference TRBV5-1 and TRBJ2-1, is KAGVTQTPRYLIKTRGQQVTLSCSPISGHRSVSWYQQTPGQGLQFLFEYFSETQRNKGNFPGRFSGRQFSNSRSEMNVSTLELGDSALYLCASSLYLAYNEQFFGPGTRLTVL.

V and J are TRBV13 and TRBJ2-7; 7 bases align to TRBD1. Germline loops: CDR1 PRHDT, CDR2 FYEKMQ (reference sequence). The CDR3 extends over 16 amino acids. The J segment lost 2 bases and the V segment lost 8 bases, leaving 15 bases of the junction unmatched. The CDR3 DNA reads TGTGCCAGCGCGACAGGGACGTTAATGCCAGCCTACGAGCAGTACTTC. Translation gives CASATGTLMPAYEQYF.

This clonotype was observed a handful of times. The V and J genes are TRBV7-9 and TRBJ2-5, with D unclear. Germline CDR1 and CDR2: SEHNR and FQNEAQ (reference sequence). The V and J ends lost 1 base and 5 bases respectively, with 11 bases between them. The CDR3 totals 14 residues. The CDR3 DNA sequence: TGTGCCAGCAGCTTAGAACCGGAAAGGGAGACCCAGTACTTC. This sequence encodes CASSLEPERETQYF.

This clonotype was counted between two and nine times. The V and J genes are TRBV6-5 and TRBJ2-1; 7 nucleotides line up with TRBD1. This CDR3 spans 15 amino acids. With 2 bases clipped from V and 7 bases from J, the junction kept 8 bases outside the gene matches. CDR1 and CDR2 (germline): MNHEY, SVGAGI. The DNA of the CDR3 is TGTGCCAGCAGTTACAGGGGGCCAAAGGGTAATGAGCAGTTCTTC. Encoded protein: CASSYRGPKGNEQFF.

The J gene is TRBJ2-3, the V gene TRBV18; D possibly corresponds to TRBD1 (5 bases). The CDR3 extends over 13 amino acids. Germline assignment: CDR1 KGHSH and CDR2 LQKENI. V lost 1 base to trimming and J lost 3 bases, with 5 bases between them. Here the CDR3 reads CASSPQGTDTQYF. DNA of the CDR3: TGTGCCAGCTCACCACAGGGGACAGATACGCAGTATTTT. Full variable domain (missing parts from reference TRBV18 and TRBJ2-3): NAGVMQNPRHLVRRRGQEARLRCSPMKGHSHVYWYRQLPEEGLKFMVYLQKENIIDESGMPKERFSAEFPKEGPSILRIQQVVRGDSAAYFCASSPQGTDTQYFGPGTRLTVL.

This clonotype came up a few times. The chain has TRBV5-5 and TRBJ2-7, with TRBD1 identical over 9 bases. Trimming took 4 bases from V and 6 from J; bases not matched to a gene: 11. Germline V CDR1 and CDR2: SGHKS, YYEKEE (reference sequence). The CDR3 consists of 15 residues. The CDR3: CASSAAGTGNAEQYF. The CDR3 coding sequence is TGTGCCAGCAGCGCAGCCGGGACAGGGAACGCCGAGCAGTACTTC.

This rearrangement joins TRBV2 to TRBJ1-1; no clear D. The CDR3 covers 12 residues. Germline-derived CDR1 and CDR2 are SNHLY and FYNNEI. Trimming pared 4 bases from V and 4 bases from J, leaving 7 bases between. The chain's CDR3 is CASSVRSTEAFF. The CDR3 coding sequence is TGTGCCAGCAGTGTAAGGTCCACTGAAGCTTTCTTT.

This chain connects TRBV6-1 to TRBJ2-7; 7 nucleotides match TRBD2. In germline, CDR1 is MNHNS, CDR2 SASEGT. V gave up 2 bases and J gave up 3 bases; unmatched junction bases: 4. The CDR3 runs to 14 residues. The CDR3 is CASSEQGGFYEQYF. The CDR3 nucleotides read TGTGCCAGCAGTGAACAGGGAGGGTTCTACGAGCAGTACTTC.

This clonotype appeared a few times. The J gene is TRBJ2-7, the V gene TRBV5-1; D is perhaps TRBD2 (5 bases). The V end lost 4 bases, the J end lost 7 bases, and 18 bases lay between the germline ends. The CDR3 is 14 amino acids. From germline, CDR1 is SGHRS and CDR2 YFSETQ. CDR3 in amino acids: CASSLGDGSREQYF. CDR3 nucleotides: TGCGCCAGCAGCCTCGGGGATGGCTCGAGGGAGCAGTACTTC.

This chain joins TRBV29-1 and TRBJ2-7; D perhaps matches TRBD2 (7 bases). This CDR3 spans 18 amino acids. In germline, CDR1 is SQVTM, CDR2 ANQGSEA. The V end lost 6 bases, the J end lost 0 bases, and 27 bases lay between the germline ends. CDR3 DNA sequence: TGCAGCGTACAACTTTGGGGGGGGGACAAATATTCCTCCTACGAGCAGTACTTC. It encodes CSVQLWGGDKYSSYEQYF.

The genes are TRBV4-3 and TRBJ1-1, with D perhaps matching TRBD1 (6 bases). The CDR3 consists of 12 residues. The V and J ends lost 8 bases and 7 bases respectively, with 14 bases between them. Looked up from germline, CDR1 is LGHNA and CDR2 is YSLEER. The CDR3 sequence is CASRAQGLEAFF. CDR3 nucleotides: TGCGCCAGCCGAGCACAGGGACTTGAAGCTTTCTTT.

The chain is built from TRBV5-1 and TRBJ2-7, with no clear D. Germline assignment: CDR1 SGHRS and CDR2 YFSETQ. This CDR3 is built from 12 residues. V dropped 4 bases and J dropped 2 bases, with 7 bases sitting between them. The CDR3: CASSIDPYEQYF. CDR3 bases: TGCGCCAGCAGCATCGACCCCTACGAGCAGTACTTC. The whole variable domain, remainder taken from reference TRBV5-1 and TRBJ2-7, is KAGVTQTPRYLIKTRGQQVTLSCSPISGHRSVSWYQQTPGQGLQFLFEYFSETQRNKGNFPGRFSGRQFSNSRSEMNVSTLELGDSALYLCASSIDPYEQYFGPGTRLTVT.

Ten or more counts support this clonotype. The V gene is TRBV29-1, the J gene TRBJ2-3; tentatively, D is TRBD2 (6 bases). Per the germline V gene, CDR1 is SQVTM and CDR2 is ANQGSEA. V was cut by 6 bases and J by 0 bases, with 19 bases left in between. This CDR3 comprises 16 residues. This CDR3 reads CSVFPIGSGSTDTQYF. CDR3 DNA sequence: TGCAGCGTATTCCCAATTGGTAGCGGAAGCACAGATACGCAGTATTTT.

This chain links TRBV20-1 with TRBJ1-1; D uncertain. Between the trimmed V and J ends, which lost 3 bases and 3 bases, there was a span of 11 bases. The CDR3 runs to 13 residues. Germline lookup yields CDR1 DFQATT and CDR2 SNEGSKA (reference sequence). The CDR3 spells CSASYTPDTEAFF. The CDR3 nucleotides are TGCAGTGCTAGTTACACACCAGACACTGAAGCTTTCTTT.

CDR3 bases: TGTGCCAGCAGTCCCCGGGACAGTCATTACGAGCAGTACTTC. This gives the protein CASSPRDSHYEQYF. The chain links TRBV28 to TRBJ2-7, with 7 positions matching TRBD1. The CDR3 extends over 14 amino acids. CDR1 is MDHEN, CDR2 SYDVKM, per germline. V lost 5 bases to trimming and J lost 4 bases; unmatched junction nucleotides: 8.

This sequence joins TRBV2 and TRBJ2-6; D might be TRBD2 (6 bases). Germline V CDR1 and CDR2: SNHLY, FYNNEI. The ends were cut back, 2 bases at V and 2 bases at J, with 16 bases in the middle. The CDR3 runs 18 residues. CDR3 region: CASSELREITPGANVLTF. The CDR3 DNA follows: TGTGCCAGCAGTGAACTCCGGGAGATCACTCCTGGGGCCAACGTCCTGACTTTC.

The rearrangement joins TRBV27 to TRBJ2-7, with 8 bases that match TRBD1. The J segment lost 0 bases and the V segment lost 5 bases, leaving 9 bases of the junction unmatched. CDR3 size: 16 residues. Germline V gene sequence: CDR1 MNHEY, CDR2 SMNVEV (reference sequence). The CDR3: CASSVSHRGTSYEQYF. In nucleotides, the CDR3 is TGTGCCAGCAGTGTGTCACACAGGGGGACCTCCTACGAGCAGTACTTC.

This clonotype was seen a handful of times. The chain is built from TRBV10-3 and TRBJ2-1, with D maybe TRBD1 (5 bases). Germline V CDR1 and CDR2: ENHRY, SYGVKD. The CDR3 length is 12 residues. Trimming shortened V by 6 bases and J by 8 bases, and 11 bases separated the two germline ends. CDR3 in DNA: TGTGCCATCAGGCAGGGTAACGATGAGCAGTTCTTC. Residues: CAIRQGNDEQFF.

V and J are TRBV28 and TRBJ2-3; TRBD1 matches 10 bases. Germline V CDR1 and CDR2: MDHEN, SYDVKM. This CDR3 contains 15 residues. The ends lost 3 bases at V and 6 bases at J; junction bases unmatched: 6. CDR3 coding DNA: TGTGCCAGCAGTTTCCCGGGACAGGGGTATGATACGCAGTATTTT. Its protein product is CASSFPGQGYDTQYF.

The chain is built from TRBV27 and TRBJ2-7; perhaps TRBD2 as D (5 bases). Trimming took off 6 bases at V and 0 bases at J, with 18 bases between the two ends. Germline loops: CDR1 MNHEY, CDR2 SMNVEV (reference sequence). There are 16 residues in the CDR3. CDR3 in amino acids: CASRLGPGGSSYEQYF. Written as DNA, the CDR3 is TGTGCCAGCAGACTAGGCCCTGGCGGAAGCTCCTACGAGCAGTACTTC.